The entry below describes one T cell receptor beta chain. This sample was included in a study of shared clonotypes between healthy human individuals. The authors split each subset's genomic DNA evenly across several immunoSEQ plates. Loaded into unsorted PBMC replicate PCRs was about 0.3 ug DNA, 25,000 to 30,000 T cell genomes. Original analysis: Owing to the provision of junction-only sequences devoid of quality scores by immunoSEQ, filtering differed. Assay used: immunoSEQ multiplex PCR; TCRdb lists only in-frame clones, some missing. Clone size and V and J calls were adopted from that table, with D and trimming inferred from the DNA. This table has roughly 500,000 clones, about 76% appearing once. Only Caucasian adults living in Nashville, Tennessee served as donors. Germline assignment: CDR1 LGHNA and CDR2 YNFKEQ. The CDR3 totals 15 residues. Trimming pared 4 bases from V and 9 bases from J, leaving 19 bases between.

Source material: PBMCs. V and J are TRBV4-2 and TRBJ2-4; D might be TRBD1 (6 bases). The sequence was collected from a woman aged 40-49 years in good health. Some clones in this sample may be carry-over from other donors' samples. CDR3 coding DNA: TGTGCCAGCAGCCCGGACCAAGCAGGGGCCAGCATTCAGTACTTC. It yields the protein CASSPDQAGASIQYF.